Below, one T cell receptor (beta chain) is given with its context. The sample originates from a study of early T cells in non-severe SARS-CoV-2 infection. CDR3 length: 14 amino acids. Germline CDR1 SGHRS, CDR2 YFSETQ. J was trimmed by 6 bases and V by 4 bases; bases with no gene match: 7. Individual cDNA molecules received unique molecular identifiers. TCRdb itself ran the 5' RACE reads through MiXCR, one entry per CDR3 protein. Of approximately 50,000 distinct CDR3 sequences listed, less than 15% are singletons. The chain has TRBV5-1 and TRBJ1-1; 9 bases align to TRBD1. This TCR was recovered from an adult who was a healthcare worker with PCR-confirmed SARS-CoV-2 infection or an uninfected control (not recorded which). The sample here was whole blood, taken at baseline. In DNA form, the CDR3 reads TGCGCCAGCAGCCTGGACAGGGGATACCCTGAAGCTTTCTTT. The encoded protein is CASSLDRGYPEAFF.